Presented here are 32 T cell receptor beta chains from one specimen sequenced in a study of blood T cell repertoires in COVID-19 (TCRdb year 2020). The library was built by means of the immunoSEQ multiplex PCR assay. TCRdb re-hosts the immuneACCESS table, in-frame sequences only. Its copies lack some clones; in the studies checked, an unresolved V gene accounts for under half of them, and the cause for the rest is not known. The sample contains 85,000 to 100,000 clones, 85% of them found a single time. Together, the top ten hold about 3.8% of the sample. The sample was peripheral blood. The origin of the receptors is a man aged 60-69 years with acute or convalescent COVID-19.

V and J are TRBV5-6 and TRBJ1-5, with 11 bases fitting TRBD1. Per the germline V gene, CDR1 is SGHDT and CDR2 is YYEEEE. The V and J ends lost 4 bases and 5 bases, in that order; junction bases with no gene match: 8. There are 16 residues in the CDR3. CDR3 sequence: CASSPGQGASDQPQHF. DNA of the CDR3: TGTGCCAGCAGCCCTGGACAGGGGGCGAGTGATCAGCCCCAGCATTTT.

This clone was counted a single time. This chain links TRBV19 with TRBJ2-2, with a tentative D call TRBD1 (6 bases). Trimming cost V 7 bases and J 3 bases, with 12 bases left between them. The CDR3 has 14 residues. CDR1 and CDR2 (germline): LNHDA, SQIVND (reference sequence). This chain's CDR3 is CASIKQGDTGELFF. Written as DNA, the CDR3 is TGTGCCAGTATTAAACAGGGAGACACCGGGGAGCTGTTTTTT.

The rearrangement joins TRBV2 to TRBJ2-7, with 10 bases lining up with TRBD2. The germline CDR1 and CDR2 sequences are SNHLY and FYNNEI. J was trimmed by 0 bases and V by 3 bases; bases with no gene match: 14. There are 19 residues in the CDR3. CDR3 in DNA: TGTGCCAGCAGTGACCCGCGAAGACTAGCGGGTTCCCTCTCCTACGAGCAGTACTTC. Residues: CASSDPRRLAGSLSYEQYF.

CDR3 region: CASSWAANQPQHF. The CDR3, as DNA: TGTGCCAGCAGCTGGGCAGCTAATCAGCCCCAGCATTTT. The rearrangement uses TRBV7-9 and TRBJ1-5; D is undetermined. There are 13 residues in the CDR3. The germline V and J ends were trimmed by 4 bases and 4 bases, with 8 bases remaining between them. CDR1 and CDR2 from the germline V gene are SEHNR and FQNEAQ (reference sequence).

This clone came up once. The V call is TRBV5-1, the J call TRBJ2-7, with D possibly TRBD2 on 6 matching bases. Germline CDR1 reads SGHRS; CDR2 reads YFSETQ. V lost 4 bases to trimming and J lost 6 bases, with 11 bases between them. The CDR3 contains 12 residues. The CDR3 loop reads CASSVGGAEQYF. CDR3 DNA sequence: TGCGCCAGCAGCGTCGGAGGGGCCGAGCAGTACTTC.

Remarks on this clone: The same CDR3 also results from other DNA sequences found in this sample. The rearrangement links TRBV19 to TRBJ2-3; D might be TRBD2 (6 bases). Germline V gene lookup returns CDR1 LNHDA and CDR2 SQIVND (reference sequence). The CDR3 has 15 amino acids. Trimming took off 0 bases at V and 2 bases at J, with 9 bases between the two ends. The CDR3 sequence is CASSIEGRPTDTQYF. The DNA for the CDR3 is TGTGCCAGTAGTATAGAGGGGAGGCCCACAGATACGCAGTATTTT.

The chain joins TRBV12-3 or TRBV12-4 to TRBJ1-2; 10 bases match TRBD1. Trimming took 6 bases from V and 8 from J; bases not matched to a gene: 6. The CDR3 length is 13 residues. The CDR3 DNA is TGTGCCAGCAGCTTGGGACAGGGGAGGGGCTACACCTTC. Amino acids: CASSLGQGRGYTF.

CDR3 residues: CASSQDRGPTGGEKLFF. The CDR3 coding sequence is TGTGCCAGCAGCCAAGATAGGGGACCGACAGGCGGTGAAAAACTGTTTTTT. The rearrangement links TRBV4-2 to TRBJ1-4; D may be TRBD1 (6 bases). CDR1 is LGHNA and CDR2 is YNFKEQ in the germline V gene. This CDR3 comprises 17 residues. The V end lost 0 bases, the J end lost 7 bases, and 18 bases lay between the germline ends.

This clone was detected only a few times. The CDR3 is CASSPATGSPLHF. The CDR3 DNA sequence: TGTGCCAGCAGCCCAGCGACAGGTTCACCCCTCCACTTT. V usage is TRBV7-3 and J usage is TRBJ1-6, with D possibly TRBD1 on 6 matching bases. This CDR3 is 13 amino acids long. Germline lookup yields CDR1 SGHTA and CDR2 FQGTGA. V lost 5 bases and J 9 bases, leaving 11 bases between the germline ends. Variable domain in full (rest from reference TRBV7-3 and TRBJ1-6): GAGVSQTPSNKVTEKGKYVELRCDPISGHTALYWYRQSLGQGPEFLIYFQGTGAADDSGLPNDRFFAVRPEGSVSTLKIQRTERGDSAVYLCASSPATGSPLHFGNGTRLTVT.

The table lists this clone with a count of one. The chain has TRBV2 and TRBJ2-7, with 7 bases fitting TRBD2. This CDR3 contains 17 residues. Looked up from germline, CDR1 is SNHLY and CDR2 is FYNNEI. Germline trimming cut 2 bases from V and 4 bases from J; bases unmatched to any gene: 14. CDR3 coding DNA: TGTGCCAGCAGTGAAATTACAGGACCTGGGAGGGCTTACGAGCAGTACTTC. This encodes CASSEITGPGRAYEQYF. The full variable domain, in which reference TRBV2 and TRBJ2-7 provide the parts outside the CDR3, is EPEVTQTPSHQVTQMGQEVILRCVPISNHLYFYWYRQILGQKVEFLVSFYNNEISEKSEIFDDQFSVERPDGSNFTLKIRSTKLEDSAMYFCASSEITGPGRAYEQYFGPGTRLTVT.

V gene TRBV19 combines with J gene TRBJ2-1; 8 positions agree with TRBD1. The junction had 7 bases not matched to a gene; V was cut back by 5 bases and J by 1 base. This CDR3 has 16 amino acids. Germline loops: CDR1 LNHDA, CDR2 SQIVND (reference sequence). CDR3 loop: CASSFRTGRSYNEQFF. The CDR3 DNA sequence: TGTGCCAGTAGTTTCAGGACAGGGCGATCCTACAATGAGCAGTTCTTC.

The chain carries TRBV4-3 and TRBJ2-7; D is uncertain. The CDR3 loop spans 15 amino acids. Germline lookup yields CDR1 LGHNA and CDR2 YSLEER. The ends were cut back, 0 bases at V and 5 bases at J, with 14 bases in the middle. The chain's CDR3 is CASSQEYTNPHEQYF. The CDR3 DNA reads TGCGCCAGCAGCCAAGAGTACACAAACCCCCACGAGCAGTACTTC.

V is TRBV5-1 and J is TRBJ2-7; the match to TRBD1 covers 12 bases. V shed 4 bases and J 4 bases; nucleotides not matched to a gene: 9. The germline V gene has CDR1 SGHRS and CDR2 YFSETQ. CDR3 size: 16 residues. Written as DNA, the CDR3 is TGCGCCAGCAGCCTCTTGCCGGGACAGGGGGCTTACGAGCAGTACTTC. This gives the protein CASSLLPGQGAYEQYF.

The chain uses TRBV7-9 and TRBJ1-1; D remains ambiguous. The V end lost 5 bases, the J end lost 1 base, and 11 bases lay between the germline ends. Germline-derived CDR1 and CDR2 are SEHNR and FQNEAQ (reference sequence). CDR3 length equals 14 residues. CDR3 bases: TGTGCCAGCAGCCTGAGAGAGGCGAACACTGAAGCTTTCTTT. As protein: CASSLREANTEAFF. The variable domain in full, completed from reference TRBV7-9 and TRBJ1-1, reads DTGVSQNPRHKITKRGQNVTFRCDPISEHNRLYWYRQTLGQGPEFLTYFQNEAQLEKSRLLSDRFSAERPKGSFSTLEIQRTEQGDSAMYLCASSLREANTEAFFGQGTRLTVV.

This clone was seen a single time. This chain connects TRBV4-1 to TRBJ2-1, with D tentatively TRBD2 (5 bases). The germline CDR1 and CDR2 sequences are MGHRA and YSYEKL. Trimming pared 7 bases from V and 6 bases from J, leaving 16 bases between. The CDR3 length is 14 residues. CDR3 loop: CASTDGLAGNEQFF. In DNA, the CDR3 is TGCGCCAGCACCGACGGGCTAGCCGGCAATGAGCAGTTCTTC.

The gene calls are TRBV6-5 and TRBJ1-6; D is ambiguous. This CDR3 has 15 residues. The germline V and J ends were trimmed by 6 bases and 9 bases, with 18 bases remaining between them. Germline-derived CDR1 and CDR2 are MNHEY and SVGAGI. The CDR3 spells CASRGGGGLFSPLHF. In nucleotides, the CDR3 is TGTGCCAGCAGAGGTGGCGGAGGTCTTTTTTCACCCCTCCACTTT.

The CDR3: CASSPPGPGQGYTDTQYF. The DNA for the CDR3 is TGTGCCAGCAGCCCACCAGGTCCGGGACAGGGGTACACAGATACGCAGTATTTT. This rearrangement joins TRBV7-9 to TRBJ2-3; 10 bases map to TRBD1. Germline values: CDR1 SEHNR, CDR2 FQNEAQ (reference sequence). The trim removed 5 bases at V and 2 bases at J, leaving 13 bases unmatched. The CDR3 contains 18 residues.

The V call is TRBV2, the J call TRBJ1-2, with D unresolved. Trimming removed 2 bases from V and 6 bases from J, with 10 bases in between. The CDR3 has 13 amino acids. Germline V CDR1 and CDR2: SNHLY, FYNNEI. The CDR3 nucleotides are TGTGCCAGCAGTGAAAGAGGAGGAGATGGCTACACCTTC. Protein sequence: CASSERGGDGYTF.

The gene calls are TRBV19 and TRBJ2-5; D is perhaps TRBD1 (6 bases). The CDR3 runs 13 residues. V was cut by 4 bases and J by 5 bases, with 11 bases left in between. Germline CDR1 and CDR2: LNHDA and SQIVND (reference sequence). The CDR3 protein is CASSKRQVETQYF. In nucleotides, the CDR3 is TGTGCCAGTAGTAAACGACAGGTTGAGACCCAGTACTTC.

The CDR3 loop is CASSSNRGGGYTF. Here the CDR3 DNA reads TGTGCCAGCAGCTCCAACAGGGGCGGGGGCTACACCTTC. The V and J genes are TRBV12-3 or TRBV12-4 and TRBJ1-2; 7 bases agree with TRBD1. This CDR3 comprises 13 residues. Trimming took 6 bases from V and 8 from J; bases not matched to a gene: 9.

V is TRBV7-9 and J is TRBJ2-7, with TRBD1 identical over 9 bases. Germline values: CDR1 SEHNR, CDR2 FQNEAQ (reference sequence). The CDR3 consists of 15 residues. The junction had 10 bases not matched to a gene; V was cut back by 5 bases and J by 5 bases. CDR3 sequence: CASSQTGTGHDEQYF. The CDR3, as DNA: TGTGCCAGCAGCCAAACCGGGACAGGGCACGACGAGCAGTACTTC.

The chain employs TRBV6-2 or TRBV6-3 and TRBJ2-1; D uncertain. The CDR3 consists of 12 residues. The V gene lost 5 bases and the J gene lost 4 bases, with 6 bases spanning the gap. The V gene's germline CDR1 is MNHEY and CDR2 SVGEGT. CDR3 region: CASSPQYNEQFF. DNA of the CDR3: TGTGCCAGCAGTCCCCAGTACAATGAGCAGTTCTTC.

This chain links TRBV7-9 with TRBJ2-3; D unresolved. The CDR3 loop spans 15 amino acids. The V gene's germline CDR1 is SEHNR and CDR2 FQNEAQ (reference sequence). Trimming left V 0 bases short and J 2 bases short, with 9 bases between. CDR3: CASSLAGPSTDTQYF. CDR3 sequence (DNA): TGTGCCAGCAGCTTAGCGGGCCCTTCCACAGATACGCAGTATTTT.

The chain carries TRBV14 and TRBJ2-2; TRBD2 might be the D (6 bases). Germline V gene lookup returns CDR1 SGHDN and CDR2 FVKESK. The CDR3 sequence is 14 residues long. V gave up 5 bases and J gave up 6 bases, with 13 bases separating them. The CDR3 sequence: CASSSLREAGELFF. The CDR3 DNA sequence: TGTGCCAGCAGCTCATTAAGGGAGGCCGGGGAGCTGTTTTTT.

This clone has just a few counts. Other DNA sequences from this sample encode an identical CDR3 as well. CDR3: CASSEQGNQPQHF. In nucleotides, the CDR3 is TGTGCCAGTAGCGAACAGGGCAATCAGCCCCAGCATTTT. The rearrangement links TRBV19 to TRBJ1-5, with D possibly being TRBD1 (5 bases). This CDR3 is built from 13 residues. Trimming stripped 6 bases from V and 2 bases from J, with 8 bases between. Looked up from germline, CDR1 is LNHDA and CDR2 is SQIVND (reference sequence).

The chain couples TRBV9 to TRBJ2-3; D is undetermined. V lost 0 bases to trimming and J lost 5 bases, with 7 bases between them. Germline lookup yields CDR1 SGDLS and CDR2 YYNGEE. The CDR3 has 13 amino acids. CDR3 DNA: TGTGCCAGCAGCGTAGCGTTGAGAGATACGCAGTATTTT. This gives the protein CASSVALRDTQYF.

The V call is TRBV27, the J call TRBJ1-2, with D possibly matching TRBD1 (6 bases). Trimming removed 8 bases from V and 4 bases from J, with 11 bases in between. CDR1 is MNHEY, CDR2 SMNVEV, per germline (reference sequence). The CDR3 is 12 amino acids. CDR3 bases: TGTGCCAGCTCGGGGGGCTCCTATGGCTACACCTTC. It codes for CASSGGSYGYTF.

This clone has a single count. J is TRBJ2-2 and V is TRBV19; TRBD1 matches 12 bases. CDR3 length equals 16 residues. Germline assignment: CDR1 LNHDA and CDR2 SQIVND (reference sequence). J was trimmed by 5 bases and V by 10 bases; bases with no gene match: 11. For the CDR3, the DNA is TGTGCCACCGGGACAGGGGGCGGTTTTCATACCGGGGAGCTGTTTTTT. It translates to CATGTGGGFHTGELFF.

This rearrangement joins TRBV30 to TRBJ1-5; 7 positions agree with TRBD1. In germline, CDR1 is GTSNPN, CDR2 SVGIG (reference sequence). V lost 3 bases to trimming and J lost 3 bases; unmatched junction nucleotides: 8. The CDR3 spans 15 residues. This chain's CDR3 is CAWRQQGTLNQPQHF. DNA of the CDR3: TGTGCCTGGAGGCAACAGGGGACACTCAATCAGCCCCAGCATTTT. Using reference TRBV30 and TRBJ1-5 for the parts outside the CDR3, the full variable domain is SQTIHQWPATLVQPVGSPLSLECTVEGTSNPNLYWYRQAAGRGLQLLFYSVGIGQISSEVPQNLSASRPQDRQFILSSKKLLLSDSGFYLCAWRQQGTLNQPQHFGDGTRLSIL.

This clone appeared once. The chain uses TRBV6-2 or TRBV6-3 and TRBJ1-6; TRBD1 matches at 10 bases. CDR3 length equals 15 residues. With 5 bases clipped from V and 7 bases from J, the junction kept 5 bases outside the gene matches. Germline loops: CDR1 MNHEY, CDR2 SVGEGT. The CDR3 nucleotides read TGTGCCAGCAGTGGGACAGGGGCGAGGAATTCACCCCTCCACTTT. Encoded protein: CASSGTGARNSPLHF.

The table lists this clone with a few counts. The gene calls are TRBV4-2 and TRBJ2-2, with TRBD1 matching over 9 bases. After removal of 3 bases from V and 3 bases from J, the junction contained 8 bases not matched to a gene. Germline V lookup: CDR1 LGHNA, CDR2 YNFKEQ. CDR3 size: 17 residues. Here the CDR3 DNA reads TGTGCCAGCAGCCAGAGGATTGGACAGGGGTACACCGGGGAGCTGTTTTTT. Its translation: CASSQRIGQGYTGELFF.

The rearrangement links TRBV9 to TRBJ1-4, with TRBD1 matching over 9 bases. Unmatched junction bases numbered 4, after V lost 0 bases and J lost 7 bases. The CDR3 is 15 amino acids. The germline CDR1 and CDR2 sequences are SGDLS and YYNGEE. CDR3 DNA: TGTGCCAGCAGCGTAGGCGGGACAGGGTTTGAAAAACTGTTTTTT. Amino acids: CASSVGGTGFEKLFF.